This TCR beta chain was retrieved from a study of CD8+ T cells in alopecia areata. Study-wide results and caveats: Alopecia totalis/universalis scalp especially showed more expanded CD8+ clones than normal scalp. Researchers reported that TCR sharing among patients proved less clear than in mice, possibly HLA-linked. Scalp sequencing also captures normal skin's resident alphabeta T cells.

Germline CDR1 NNHDY, CDR2 SYVADS. Unmatched junction bases numbered 3, after V lost 3 bases and J lost 0 bases. This CDR3 has 15 residues. Cells pooled from cutaneous lymph nodes were sorted on CD4, CD8alpha, NKG2D, NKG2ACE and other markers. Only a few counts were recorded for this clone. The antigen is unknown. The germline and genes are mouse ones. The read comes to an end 4 residues before the CDR3 does, leaving the germline J gene to fill in the end. Isolated RNA was reverse transcribed into cDNA used as the sequencing template. Only in-frame clones appear in the TCRdb table, and some are missing; sequencing was by immunoSEQ multiplex PCR. This sample comprises approximately 280,000 clones, none seen once only.

The sample taken for sequencing was CD4+ T cells sorted from a lymph node. The TCR was taken from a C3H/HeJ mouse with alopecia areata. The strain is characterized by the MHC haplotype H2-k. The rearrangement links TRBV13-3 to TRBJ2-7; the match to TRBD2 covers 10 bases. CDR3 bases read: TGTGCCAGCAGTGGGGGACTGGGGACCTCCTAT. Protein sequence: CASSGGLGTSY. From start to end, the CDR3 is CASSGGLGTSYEQYF.